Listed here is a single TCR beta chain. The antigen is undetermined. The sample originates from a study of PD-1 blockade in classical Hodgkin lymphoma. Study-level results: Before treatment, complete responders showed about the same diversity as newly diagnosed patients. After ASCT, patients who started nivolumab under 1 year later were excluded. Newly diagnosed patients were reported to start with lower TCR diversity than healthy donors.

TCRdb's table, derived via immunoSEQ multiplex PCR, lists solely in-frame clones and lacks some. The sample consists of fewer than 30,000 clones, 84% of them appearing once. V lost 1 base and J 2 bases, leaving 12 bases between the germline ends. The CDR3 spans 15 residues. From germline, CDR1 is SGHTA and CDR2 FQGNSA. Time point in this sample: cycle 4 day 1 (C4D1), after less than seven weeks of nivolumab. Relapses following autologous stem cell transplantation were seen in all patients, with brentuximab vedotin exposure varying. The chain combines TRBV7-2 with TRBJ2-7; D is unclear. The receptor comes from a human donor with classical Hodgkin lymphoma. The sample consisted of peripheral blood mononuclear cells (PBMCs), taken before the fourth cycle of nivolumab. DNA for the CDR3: TGTGCCAGCAGCTTAGATGAAGGCAGGACCTACGAGCAGTACTTC. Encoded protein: CASSLDEGRTYEQYF.